These 25 T cell receptor beta chains originate from one sample sequenced in a study of OX40 agonist ivuxolimab in advanced cancers. Assay: immunoSEQ multiplex PCR; the TCRdb copy retains only in-frame clones and omits some. This sample has 70,000 or so clones, with 60% to 85% found just once. Sample: CD4+ or CD8+ T cells sorted from blood, taken in a trial of the OX40 agonist ivuxolimab. The source of these receptors is an adult with an advanced solid tumor such as melanoma, head and neck, liver or kidney cancer.

This chain links TRBV2 with TRBJ2-3, with D perhaps matching TRBD1 (6 bases). Germline V CDR1 and CDR2: SNHLY, FYNNEI. V was clipped by 8 bases and J by 0 bases, with 12 bases between them. The CDR3 is made up of 14 amino acids. This CDR3 reads CASGQRRSTDTQYF. DNA for the CDR3: TGTGCCAGCGGACAGCGCAGGAGCACAGATACGCAGTATTTT.

V is TRBV5-1 and J is TRBJ2-6; tentative D call: TRBD1 (5 bases). The CDR3 is 15 residues long. V shed 4 bases and J shed 0 bases, with 8 bases lying between them. Per the germline V gene, CDR1 is SGHRS and CDR2 is YFSETQ. The CDR3 spells CASSETVSGANVLTF. CDR3 sequence (DNA): TGCGCCAGCAGCGAGACAGTCTCTGGGGCCAACGTCCTGACTTTC.

J is TRBJ1-5 and V is TRBV19; D is undetermined. The CDR3 sequence is 12 residues long. Trimming removed 6 bases at V and 3 bases at J, with 6 bases between. Germline V gene sequence: CDR1 LNHDA, CDR2 SQIVND (reference sequence). The CDR3 sequence is CASRGNNQPQHF. The CDR3 DNA reads as TGTGCCAGTAGGGGCAACAATCAGCCCCAGCATTTT.

This clone came up a few times. The chain combines TRBV30 with TRBJ2-3, with a possible D match to TRBD1 (6 bases). Trimming removed 0 bases from V and 3 bases from J, with 16 bases in between. CDR1 and CDR2 from the germline V gene are GTSNPN and SVGIG (reference sequence). This CDR3 is built from 16 residues. This CDR3 reads CAWSVTGQWGTDTQYF. Written as DNA, the CDR3 is TGTGCCTGGAGTGTAACCGGACAGTGGGGGACAGATACGCAGTATTTT.

This clone was recorded once. This chain uses TRBV30 with TRBJ2-7; 13 bases fit TRBD2. Looked up from germline, CDR1 is GTSNPN and CDR2 is SVGIG (reference sequence). This CDR3 has 14 residues. Germline trimming cut 2 bases from V and 9 bases from J; bases unmatched to any gene: 7. CDR3 sequence: CAWSTGTSGNRQYF. DNA of the CDR3: TGTGCCTGGAGTACCGGGACTAGCGGGAATCGGCAGTACTTC.

This clone was picked up a small number of times. V is TRBV9 and J is TRBJ1-1; the match to TRBD1 covers 9 bases. Per germline, CDR1 SGDLS and CDR2 YYNGEE. J lost 7 bases, V lost 4 bases, and 17 bases had no gene match. The CDR3 runs to 17 residues. The CDR3 spells CASSPRGGDRVRGEAFF. The DNA for the CDR3 is TGTGCCAGCAGCCCCCGCGGAGGGGACAGGGTGAGGGGTGAAGCTTTCTTT.

The chain has TRBV2 and TRBJ2-3; D is unclear. The CDR3 extends over 14 amino acids. Per germline, CDR1 SNHLY and CDR2 FYNNEI. V was shortened by 7 bases and J by 0 bases, with 11 bases between the two germline ends. The CDR3 DNA follows: TGTGCCAGCATTCCGACAACTAGCACAGATACGCAGTATTTT. It yields the protein CASIPTTSTDTQYF.

V and J are TRBV7-8 and TRBJ2-7; D unresolved. The CDR3 runs to 14 residues. Trimming shortened V by 3 bases and J by 1 base, and 10 bases separated the two germline ends. The germline V gene has CDR1 SGHVS and CDR2 FQNEAQ. The CDR3: CASSFSAASYEQYF. The CDR3, as DNA: TGTGCCAGCAGCTTCTCGGCAGCATCCTACGAGCAGTACTTC.

This clone was detected a few times. For the CDR3, the DNA is TGTGCCAGCAGTACAGGACAGGTGATGAACACTGAAGCTTTCTTT. Protein product: CASSTGQVMNTEAFF. The chain joins TRBV2 to TRBJ1-1, with 7 bases aligning to TRBD1. CDR3 length: 15 amino acids. Looked up from germline, CDR1 is SNHLY and CDR2 is FYNNEI. J gave up 0 bases and V 5 bases, and 6 bases lay outside the gene matches.

The chain employs TRBV21-1 and TRBJ2-7; TRBD1 is the table's D call and was not checked against the DNA. TRBV21-1 counts as a pseudogene. This CDR3 region has 15 residues. The CDR3 nucleotides are TGTGCCAGCAGCACCCGACAGGGGATAACCTACGAGCAGTACTTC. It is translated as CASSTRQGITYEQYF.

The CDR3 DNA sequence: TGCGCCAGCAGCCCAAGGCCGGAGGGGGCTAACTATGGCTACACCTTC. This encodes CASSPRPEGANYGYTF. This chain uses TRBV5-1 with TRBJ1-2; perhaps TRBD1 as D (6 bases). The length of the CDR3 is 16 residues. V was pared by 4 bases and J by 0 bases, with 16 bases between. CDR1 and CDR2 (germline): SGHRS, YFSETQ.

The V call is TRBV21-1, the J call TRBJ1-2. TRBV21-1 is a documented pseudogene. The CDR3 extends over 16 amino acids. The CDR3, as DNA: TGTGCCAGCAGCAAAGTGGGCAGGGACCTTAACTATGGCTACACCTTC. It is translated as CASSKVGRDLNYGYTF.

The chain recombines TRBV30 with TRBJ1-2; 8 nucleotides agree with TRBD1. J lost 7 bases, V lost 3 bases, and 10 bases had no gene match. The CDR3 runs to 14 residues. From germline, CDR1 is GTSNPN and CDR2 SVGIG (reference sequence). The CDR3: CAWRDTGGEGGYTF. The CDR3 DNA sequence: TGTGCCTGGAGAGACACAGGGGGAGAAGGTGGCTACACCTTC.

The chain employs TRBV18 and TRBJ1-3, with D unclear. V lost 1 base and J 0 bases, leaving 10 bases between the germline ends. The length of the CDR3 is 16 residues. Germline assignment: CDR1 KGHSH and CDR2 LQKENI. CDR3 loop: CASSPRGALSGNTIYF. The CDR3 DNA reads TGTGCCAGCTCACCACGGGGTGCTCTCTCTGGAAACACCATATATTTT. Complete variable domain (other parts from reference TRBV18 and TRBJ1-3): NAGVMQNPRHLVRRRGQEARLRCSPMKGHSHVYWYRQLPEEGLKFMVYLQKENIIDESGMPKERFSAEFPKEGPSILRIQQVVRGDSAAYFCASSPRGALSGNTIYFGEGSWLTVV.

This chain links TRBV6-5 with TRBJ1-2; D is unclear. V was cut by 6 bases and J by 5 bases, with 16 bases left in between. This CDR3 contains 14 residues. Germline CDR1 reads MNHEY; CDR2 reads SVGAGI. The DNA of the CDR3 is TGTGCCAGCAGCTCCGGTGGTAGTGGATATGGCTACACCTTC. It encodes CASSSGGSGYGYTF.

The V call is TRBV2, the J call TRBJ2-5; 8 nucleotides align to TRBD2. The CDR3 spans 14 residues. Germline loops: CDR1 SNHLY, CDR2 FYNNEI. The V and J ends lost 3 bases and 6 bases, in that order; junction bases with no gene match: 6. The CDR3 coding sequence is TGTGCCAGCAGTGATGCCCGGGGGGGTCAGACCCAGTACTTC. Protein sequence: CASSDARGGQTQYF.

CDR3 coding DNA: TGCGCCAGCAGCCCCGGACAGGGGGCAATAGATACGCAGTATTTT. Residues: CASSPGQGAIDTQYF. The chain combines TRBV5-1 with TRBJ2-3, with TRBD1 matching over 11 bases. The CDR3 is 15 residues long. Germline lookup yields CDR1 SGHRS and CDR2 YFSETQ. The junction had 6 bases not matched to a gene; V was cut back by 4 bases and J by 5 bases.

The chain is built from TRBV7-3 and TRBJ2-3; tentatively, D is TRBD2 (6 bases). V lost 5 bases to trimming and J lost 0 bases, with 9 bases between them. The CDR3 sequence is 14 residues long. Germline CDR1 SGHTA, CDR2 FQGTGA. This chain's CDR3 is CASSKGLSTDTQYF. The CDR3 bases are TGTGCCAGCAGCAAGGGACTCAGCACAGATACGCAGTATTTT.

V gene TRBV7-6 combines with J gene TRBJ2-7; D might be TRBD1 (6 bases). V shed 1 base and J shed 6 bases, with 16 bases lying between them. The CDR3 contains 15 residues. Per germline, CDR1 SGHVS and CDR2 FNYEAQ. The CDR3 coding sequence is TGTGCCAGCAGCTTAGATCGTCAGGGGTTAGGCGAGCAGTACTTC. It encodes CASSLDRQGLGEQYF.

The chain uses TRBV4-1 and TRBJ2-1; TRBD1 is a possible D gene (6 bases). The CDR3 loop spans 18 amino acids. Germline loops: CDR1 MGHRA, CDR2 YSYEKL. With 4 bases removed from V and 8 bases from J, the gap between germline ends came to 27 bases. The CDR3 protein is CASSRREAGDHYVDEQFF. The CDR3 DNA follows: TGCGCCAGCAGCCGCCGAGAAGCAGGGGACCACTACGTGGATGAGCAGTTCTTC.

This sequence joins TRBV18 and TRBJ2-5; 10 bases map to TRBD1. V trimming: 3 bases; J trimming: 4 bases; junction bases outside the gene matches: 5. The CDR3 extends over 15 amino acids. The germline V gene encodes CDR1 KGHSH and CDR2 LQKENI. The CDR3 reads CASSPFGQGGETQYF. CDR3 sequence (DNA): TGTGCCAGCTCACCCTTCGGACAGGGGGGAGAGACCCAGTACTTC.

The chain employs TRBV30 and TRBJ2-3, with D uncertain. The V end lost 2 bases, the J end lost 1 base, and 10 bases lay between the germline ends. CDR3 length: 14 amino acids. Germline-derived CDR1 and CDR2 are GTSNPN and SVGIG (reference sequence). CDR3: CAWSISRGTDTQYF. The CDR3 nucleotides read TGTGCCTGGAGTATCTCCAGAGGCACAGATACGCAGTATTTT.

This chain uses TRBV29-1 with TRBJ2-5; 11 bases align to TRBD2. The J call may be wrong; the DNA end is better matched by TRBJ2-7. Germline V gives CDR1 SQVTM, CDR2 ANQGSEA. This CDR3 comprises 13 residues. CDR3 residues: CSVKGTSGYEQYF. CDR3 sequence (DNA): TGCAGCGTTAAAGGGACTAGCGGATACGAGCAGTACTTC.

J is TRBJ1-3 and V is TRBV6-5; 7 positions agree with TRBD1. The J segment lost 4 bases and the V segment lost 2 bases, leaving 5 bases of the junction unmatched. The CDR3 loop spans 15 amino acids. CDR1 MNHEY and CDR2 SVGAGI come from the germline V gene. The DNA for the CDR3 is TGTGCCAGCAGTTACCGACAGGGAGCGGGAAACACCATATATTTT. Translation: CASSYRQGAGNTIYF.

This chain links TRBV5-8 with TRBJ2-7; 11 nucleotides agree with TRBD1. The CDR3 consists of 15 residues. Germline CDR1 and CDR2: SGHTS and YDEGEE. J gave up 4 bases and V 1 base, and 4 bases lay outside the gene matches. As DNA, the CDR3 is TGTGCCAGCAGCTTGCGGGGACAGGGGGTATACGAGCAGTACTTC. It specifies CASSLRGQGVYEQYF.